The 2 T cell receptor beta chains listed next were all sequenced from one sample in a study of CD8 T cells in Susac syndrome. Roughly 0.45 to 1 ug RNA was reverse transcribed with random hexamers. Each CDR3 protein is one row after TCRdb ran MiXCR on the immunoSEQ multiplex PCR reads. The sample comprises around 140,000 distinct CDR3 sequences, roughly 95% of which are singletons, and 0.07% to 0.1% rests with the top ten. Material for sequencing was CD4+ T cells from PBMCs. These receptors all stem from a human donor in good health.

The rearrangement uses TRBV5-6 and TRBJ2-3; perhaps TRBD1 as D (5 bases). Trimming cost V 4 bases and J 0 bases, with 18 bases left between them. The CDR3 contains 17 residues. Germline CDR1 and CDR2: SGHDT and YYEEEE. This CDR3 reads CASSAHRRQSSTDTQYF. The CDR3 DNA is TGTGCCAGCAGCGCACACCGACGACAGTCTAGCACAGATACGCAGTATTTT.

The V and J genes are TRBV4-2 and TRBJ2-1; D remains unclear. The CDR3 has 17 residues. CDR1 is LGHNA and CDR2 is YNFKEQ in the germline V gene. V lost 5 bases and J 4 bases, leaving 21 bases between the germline ends. The CDR3 region is CASSASSGPSSYNEQFF. The CDR3 bases are TGTGCCAGCAGCGCCTCCTCCGGACCTTCTTCGTACAATGAGCAGTTCTTC.